The source of this TCR beta chain is a study of blood T cell repertoires in COVID-19. In the study overall: Acute and convalescent COVID-19 specimens originated in the United States, Italy and Spain. T cells, B-cell-depleted T cells, or PBMCs supplied cDNA or gDNA.

CDR1 and CDR2 from the germline V gene are LNHDA and SQIVND (reference sequence). CDR3 size: 15 residues. The V end was cut by 6 bases, the J end by 5 bases, with 16 bases between. Per the original data handling: Nucleated cell number was recorded as an estimate derived from reference gene primer amplification. Using immunoSEQ multiplex PCR, the repertoire was profiled, and TCRdb retains in-frame clones only, with some absent. Clone size and the V and J calls come from that table; the DNA yielded D and trimming. The profile shows under 300,000 clones, roughly 82% of them singletons. This sequence joins TRBV19 and TRBJ2-2; possible D gene TRBD2, 5 bases. The receptor's source is an elderly man with acute or convalescent COVID-19. Material: peripheral blood. The CDR3 sequence: CASSPTGIWTGELFF. In DNA form, the CDR3 reads TGTGCCAGTAGCCCCACGGGAATCTGGACCGGGGAGCTGTTTTTT.